This T cell receptor (beta chain) is drawn from a study of control samples from healthy donors and cancer patients. The CDR3 is 14 amino acids. Germline CDR1 and CDR2: LGHDT and YNNKEL (reference sequence). Losses at the gene ends were 5 bases for V and 3 bases for J; bases not matched to a gene: 2. Data came from immunoSEQ multiplex PCR; TCRdb stores just in-frame clones and leaves some out. The data hold 150,000 to 200,000 clones, with around 91% observed a single time. The clonotype was recovered from a woman between 25 and 40 years old in good health. V gene TRBV3-1 (or the pseudogene TRBV3-2) combines with J gene TRBJ2-7, with 12 nucleotides matching TRBD2. The material sequenced was blood. CDR3 sequence reads: CASSKGLAGYEQYF. DNA of the CDR3: TGTGCCAGCAGCAAGGGACTAGCGGGCTACGAGCAGTACTTC.